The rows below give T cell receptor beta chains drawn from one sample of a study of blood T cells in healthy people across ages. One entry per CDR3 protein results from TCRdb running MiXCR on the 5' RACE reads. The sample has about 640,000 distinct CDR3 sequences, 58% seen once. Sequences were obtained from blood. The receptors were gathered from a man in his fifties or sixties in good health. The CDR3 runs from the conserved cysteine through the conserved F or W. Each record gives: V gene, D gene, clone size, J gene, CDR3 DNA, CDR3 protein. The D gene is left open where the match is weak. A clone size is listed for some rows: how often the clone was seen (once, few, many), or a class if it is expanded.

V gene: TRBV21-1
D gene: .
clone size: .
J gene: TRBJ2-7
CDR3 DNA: TGTGCCAGCAGCACCGCCCCGCGGAACTACGAGCAGTACTTC
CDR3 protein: CASSTAPRNYEQYF

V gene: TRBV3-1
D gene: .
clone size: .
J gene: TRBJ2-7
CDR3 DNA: TGTGCCAGCAGCCAACAGGATATTCGGTACTTC
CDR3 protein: CASSQQDIRYF

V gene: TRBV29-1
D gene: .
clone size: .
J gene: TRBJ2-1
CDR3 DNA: TGCAGCGTTGAGGGCGGGATCAACTACAATGAGCAGTTCTTC
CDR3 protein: CSVEGGINYNEQFF

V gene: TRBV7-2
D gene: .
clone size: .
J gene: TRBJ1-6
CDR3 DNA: TGTGCCAGCAGCCTTGCCAGGACCCTGAATTCACCCCTCCACTTT
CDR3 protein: CASSLARTLNSPLHF

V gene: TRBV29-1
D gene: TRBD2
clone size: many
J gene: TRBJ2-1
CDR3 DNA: TGCAGCGCTAGCTCCGGGACTAGTGGGTACAATGAGCAGTTCTTC
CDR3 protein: CSASSGTSGYNEQFF

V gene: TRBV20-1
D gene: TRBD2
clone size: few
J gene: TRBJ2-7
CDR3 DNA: TGCAGTGCCTCTCCCGGGACTAGCGGGGGATACGAGCAGTACTTC
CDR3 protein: CSASPGTSGGYEQYF

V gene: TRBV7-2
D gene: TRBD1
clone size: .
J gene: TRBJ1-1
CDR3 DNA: TGTGCCAGCAGCCCTTATAGAGGACAGGGGTACACTGAAGCTTTCTTT
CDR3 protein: CASSPYRGQGYTEAFF

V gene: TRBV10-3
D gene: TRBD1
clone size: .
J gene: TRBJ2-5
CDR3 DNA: TGTGCCATCAGCCCGACAGGGACAATAGGAGAGACCCAGTACTTC
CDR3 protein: CAISPTGTIGETQYF

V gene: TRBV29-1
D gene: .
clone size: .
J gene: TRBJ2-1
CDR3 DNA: TGCAGCGTTGTAAGGGGGAGCTCCTGCAATGAGCAGTTCTTC
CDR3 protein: CSVVRGSSCNEQFF

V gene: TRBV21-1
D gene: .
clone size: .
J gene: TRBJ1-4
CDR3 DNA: TGTGCCAGCAGCAACCGACAGAGTCCTAATGAAAAACTGTTTTTT
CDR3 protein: CASSNRQSPNEKLFF

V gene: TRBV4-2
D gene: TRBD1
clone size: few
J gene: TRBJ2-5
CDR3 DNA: TGTGCCAGCAGCCATGGGACAGGGGGCGTTTTCCGAAATGAGACCCAGTACTTC
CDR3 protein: CASSHGTGGVFRNETQYF

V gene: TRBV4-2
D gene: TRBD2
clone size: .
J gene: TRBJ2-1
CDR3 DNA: TGTGCCAGCAGCCCCAACACGGCGGGCCTAGCGGGGGACTCCTACAATGAGCAGTTCTTC
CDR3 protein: CASSPNTAGLAGDSYNEQFF

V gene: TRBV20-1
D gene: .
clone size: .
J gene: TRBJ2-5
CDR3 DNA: TGCAGTGCTAGCTTCCCCGGAGGGAACCAAGAGACCCAGTACTTC
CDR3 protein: CSASFPGGNQETQYF

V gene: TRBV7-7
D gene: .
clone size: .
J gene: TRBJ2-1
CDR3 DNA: TGTGCCAGCAGCCCCCAATCAGGGGTCAATGAGCAGTTCTTC
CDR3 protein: CASSPQSGVNEQFF

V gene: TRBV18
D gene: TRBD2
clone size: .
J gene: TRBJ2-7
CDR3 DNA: TGTGCCAGCTCACCGAGGACTAGCGGGGGGTTTTCCTACGAGCAGTACTTC
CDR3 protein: CASSPRTSGGFSYEQYF

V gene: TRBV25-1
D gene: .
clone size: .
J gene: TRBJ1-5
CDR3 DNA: TGTGCCAGCAGTGAATATGAGGCCGGGGATCAGCCCCAGCATTTT
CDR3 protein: CASSEYEAGDQPQHF

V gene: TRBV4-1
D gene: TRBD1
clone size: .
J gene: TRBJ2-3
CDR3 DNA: TGCGCCAGCAGCCAGGCACAGGGGACAGATACGCGGTATTTT
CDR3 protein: CASSQAQGTDTRYF

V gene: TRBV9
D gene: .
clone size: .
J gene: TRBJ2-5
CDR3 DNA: TGTGCCAGCAGCGTAGGGGACTTTAGCCAAGAGACCCAGTACTTC
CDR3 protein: CASSVGDFSQETQYF

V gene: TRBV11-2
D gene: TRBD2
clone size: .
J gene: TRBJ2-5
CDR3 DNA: TGTGCCAGCAGCGAAACTAGCGGGGGGGTTCAATGGGAGACCCAGTACTTC
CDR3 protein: CASSETSGGVQWETQYF

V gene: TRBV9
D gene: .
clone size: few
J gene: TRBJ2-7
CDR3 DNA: TGTGCCAGCAGCGGGAACCGGGACTCCCTCACGTACGAGCAGTACTTC
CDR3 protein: CASSGNRDSLTYEQYF

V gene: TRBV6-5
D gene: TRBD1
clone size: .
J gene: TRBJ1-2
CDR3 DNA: TGTGCCAGCAGTCCCGGGACAGGGGGGAATGGCTACACCTTC
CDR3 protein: CASSPGTGGNGYTF

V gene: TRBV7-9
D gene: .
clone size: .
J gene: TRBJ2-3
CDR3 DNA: TGTGCCAGCAGCTCGAAAGGGCCAGATACGCAGTATTTT
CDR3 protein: CASSSKGPDTQYF

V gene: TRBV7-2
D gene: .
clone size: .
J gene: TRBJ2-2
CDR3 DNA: TGTGCCAGCAGCCAGGACTATAACACCGGGGAGCTGTTTTTT
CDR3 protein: CASSQDYNTGELFF

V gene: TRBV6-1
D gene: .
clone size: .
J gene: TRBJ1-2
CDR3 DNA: TGTGCCAGCAGCTTTACACCTCCTAACTATGGCTACACCTTC
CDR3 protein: CASSFTPPNYGYTF

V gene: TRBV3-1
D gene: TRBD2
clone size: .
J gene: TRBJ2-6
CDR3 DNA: TGTGCCAGCAGCTCACTAGCGGGGCAATCTGGGGCCAACGTCCTGACTTTC
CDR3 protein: CASSSLAGQSGANVLTF

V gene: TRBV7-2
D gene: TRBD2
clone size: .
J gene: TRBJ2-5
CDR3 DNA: TGTGCCAGCAGCTCACTAGCGGGGGGGTGGGAGACCCAGTACTTC
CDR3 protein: CASSSLAGGWETQYF

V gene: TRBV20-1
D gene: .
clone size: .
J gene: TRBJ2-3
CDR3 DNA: TGCAGTTCCCACTACGGGCCCTCGGATACGCAGTATTTT
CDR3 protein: CSSHYGPSDTQYF

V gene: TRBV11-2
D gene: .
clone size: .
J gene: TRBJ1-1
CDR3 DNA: TGTGCCAGCAAGCATGGCGGCACTGAAGCTTTCTTT
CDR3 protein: CASKHGGTEAFF

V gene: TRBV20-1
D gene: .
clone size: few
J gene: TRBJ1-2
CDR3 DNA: TGCAGTGCTCCACCTCCGGGGGCAGGCGGCTACACCTTC
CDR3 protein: CSAPPPGAGGYTF

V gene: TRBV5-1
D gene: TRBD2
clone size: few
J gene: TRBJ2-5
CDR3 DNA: TGCGCCAGCAGTCGGCTTGCGGGGGAAGAGACCCAGTACTTC
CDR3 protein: CASSRLAGEETQYF

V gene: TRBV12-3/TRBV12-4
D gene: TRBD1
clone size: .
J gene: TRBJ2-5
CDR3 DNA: TGTGCCAGCAGAACGACAGGGCAGAGTGAGACCCAGTACTTC
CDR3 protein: CASRTTGQSETQYF

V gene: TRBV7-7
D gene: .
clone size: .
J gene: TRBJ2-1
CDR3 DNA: TGTGCCAGCAGCTTAAACGTAGAGCAGTTCTTC
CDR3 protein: CASSLNVEQFF

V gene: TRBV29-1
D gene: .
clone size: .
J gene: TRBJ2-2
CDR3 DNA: TGCAGCGGGCGCAGGGGGGAGACCGGGGAGCTGTTTTTT
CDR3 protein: CSGRRGETGELFF

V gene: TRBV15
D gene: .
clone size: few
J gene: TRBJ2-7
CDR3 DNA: TGTGCCACCAGCAGAGATCGGGCCAGGGCCTACGAGCAGTACTTC
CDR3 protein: CATSRDRARAYEQYF

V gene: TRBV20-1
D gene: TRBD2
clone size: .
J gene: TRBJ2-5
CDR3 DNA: TGCAGTGCCCCTGTAGCGGGGAGAGGCCAAGAGACCCAGTACTTC
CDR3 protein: CSAPVAGRGQETQYF

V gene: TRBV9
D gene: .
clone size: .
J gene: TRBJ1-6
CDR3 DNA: TGTGCCAGCAGCGTTGCCCCCGGGATTTATAATTCACCCCTCCACTTT
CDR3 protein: CASSVAPGIYNSPLHF

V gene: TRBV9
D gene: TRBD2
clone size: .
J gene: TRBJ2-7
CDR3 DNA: TGTGCCAGCAGCGTTAGGGCGGGGGTGACCTACGAGCAGTACTTC
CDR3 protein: CASSVRAGVTYEQYF

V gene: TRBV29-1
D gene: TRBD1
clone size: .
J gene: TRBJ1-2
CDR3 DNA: TGCAGCGTCGGACAGGGCACTAACTATGGCTACACCTTC
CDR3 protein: CSVGQGTNYGYTF

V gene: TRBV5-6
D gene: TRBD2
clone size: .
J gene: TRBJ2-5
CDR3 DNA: TGTGCCAGCAGCGGTAGCGGGGGACCACAAGAGACCCAGTACTTC
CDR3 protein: CASSGSGGPQETQYF

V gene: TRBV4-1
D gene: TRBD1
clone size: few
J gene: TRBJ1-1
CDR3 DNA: TGCGCCAGCAGCGAACAGGGGGGTGAAGCTTTCTTT
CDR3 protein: CASSEQGGEAFF

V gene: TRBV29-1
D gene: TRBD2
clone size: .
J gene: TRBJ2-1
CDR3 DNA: TGCAGCGTTGACCAGCGGGGGGGCTATGAGCAGTTCTTC
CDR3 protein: CSVDQRGGYEQFF

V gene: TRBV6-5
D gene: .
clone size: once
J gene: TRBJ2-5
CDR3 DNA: TGTGCCAGCAGTTACGCTGACAGCCTTCGGACCCAGTACTTC
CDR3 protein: CASSYADSLRTQYF

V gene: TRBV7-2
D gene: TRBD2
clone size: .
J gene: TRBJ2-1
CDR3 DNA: TGTGCCAGCAGCCAGGGACTAGCGAACAATGAGCAGTTCTTC
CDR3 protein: CASSQGLANNEQFF

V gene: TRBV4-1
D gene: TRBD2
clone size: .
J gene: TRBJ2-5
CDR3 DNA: TGCGCCAGCAGCCTAAGGGGCATGACTAGCGGGGGGGAGACCCAGTACTTC
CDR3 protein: CASSLRGMTSGGETQYF

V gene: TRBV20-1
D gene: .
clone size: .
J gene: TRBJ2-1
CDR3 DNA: TGCAGTGCTAGAGCCCAACAGGGTAGCTCCTACAATGAGCAGTTCTTC
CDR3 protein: CSARAQQGSSYNEQFF

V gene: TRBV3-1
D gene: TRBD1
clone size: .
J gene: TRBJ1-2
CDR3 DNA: TGTGCCAGCAGCCAACAGCCGGGACAGGGTCATGGCTACACCTTC
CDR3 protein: CASSQQPGQGHGYTF

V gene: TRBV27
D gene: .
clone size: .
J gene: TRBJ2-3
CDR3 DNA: TGTGCCAGCAGTTTCTCACTAGGCACAGATACGCAGTATTTT
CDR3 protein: CASSFSLGTDTQYF

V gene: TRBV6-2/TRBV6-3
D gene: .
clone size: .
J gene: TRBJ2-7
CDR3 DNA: TGTGCCACACGGGCGCGCGCCGACTCCTACGAGCAGTACTTC
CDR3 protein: CATRARADSYEQYF